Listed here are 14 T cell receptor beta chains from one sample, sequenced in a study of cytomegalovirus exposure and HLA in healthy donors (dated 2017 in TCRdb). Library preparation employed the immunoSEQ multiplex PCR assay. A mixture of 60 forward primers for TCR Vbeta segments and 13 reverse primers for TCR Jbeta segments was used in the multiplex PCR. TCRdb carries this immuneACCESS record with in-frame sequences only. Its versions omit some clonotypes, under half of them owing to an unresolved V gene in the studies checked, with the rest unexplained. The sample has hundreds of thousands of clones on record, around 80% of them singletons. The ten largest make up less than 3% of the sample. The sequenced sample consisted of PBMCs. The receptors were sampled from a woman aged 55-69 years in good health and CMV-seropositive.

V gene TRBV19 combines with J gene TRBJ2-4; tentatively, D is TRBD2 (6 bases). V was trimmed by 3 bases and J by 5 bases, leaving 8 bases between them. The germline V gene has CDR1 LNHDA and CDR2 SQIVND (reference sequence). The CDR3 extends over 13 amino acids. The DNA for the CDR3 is TGTGCCAGTAGTATTTGGGGGGAAAACATTCAGTACTTC. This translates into CASSIWGENIQYF.

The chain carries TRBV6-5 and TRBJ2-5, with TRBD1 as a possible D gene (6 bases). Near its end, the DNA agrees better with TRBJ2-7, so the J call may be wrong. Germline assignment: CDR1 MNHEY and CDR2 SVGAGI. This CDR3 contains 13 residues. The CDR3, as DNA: TGTGCCACCAGGGGCCCGGGGTCCTACGAGCAGTACTTC. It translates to CATRGPGSYEQYF.

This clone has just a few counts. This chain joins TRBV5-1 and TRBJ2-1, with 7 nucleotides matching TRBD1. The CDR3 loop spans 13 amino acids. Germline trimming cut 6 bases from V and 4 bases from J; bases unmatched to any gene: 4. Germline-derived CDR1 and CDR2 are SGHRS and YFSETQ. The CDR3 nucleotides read TGCGCCAGCACTAGGGACAGTTACAATGAGCAGTTCTTC. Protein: CASTRDSYNEQFF.

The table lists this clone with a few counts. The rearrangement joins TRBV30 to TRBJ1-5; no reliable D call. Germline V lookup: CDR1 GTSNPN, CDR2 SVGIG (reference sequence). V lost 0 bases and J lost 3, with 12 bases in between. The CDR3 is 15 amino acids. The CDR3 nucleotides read TGTGCCTGGAGTGTACGAGAGGGAGCCAATCAGCCCCAGCATTTT. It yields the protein CAWSVREGANQPQHF. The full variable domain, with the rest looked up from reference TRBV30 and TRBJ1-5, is SQTIHQWPATLVQPVGSPLSLECTVEGTSNPNLYWYRQAAGRGLQLLFYSVGIGQISSEVPQNLSASRPQDRQFILSSKKLLLSDSGFYLCAWSVREGANQPQHFGDGTRLSIL.

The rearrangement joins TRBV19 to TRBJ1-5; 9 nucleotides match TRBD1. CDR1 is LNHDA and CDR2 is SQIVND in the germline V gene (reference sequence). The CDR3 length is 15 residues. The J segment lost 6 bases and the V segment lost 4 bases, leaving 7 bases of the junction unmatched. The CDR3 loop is CASSTQGALGQPQHF. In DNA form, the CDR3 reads TGTGCCAGTAGTACACAGGGGGCTTTGGGTCAGCCCCAGCATTTT.

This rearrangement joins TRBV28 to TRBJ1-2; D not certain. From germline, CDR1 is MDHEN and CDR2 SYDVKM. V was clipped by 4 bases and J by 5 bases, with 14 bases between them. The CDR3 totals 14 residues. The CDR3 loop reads CASSSAAAEYGYTF. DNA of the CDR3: TGTGCCAGCAGTTCCGCAGCGGCGGAGTATGGCTACACCTTC.

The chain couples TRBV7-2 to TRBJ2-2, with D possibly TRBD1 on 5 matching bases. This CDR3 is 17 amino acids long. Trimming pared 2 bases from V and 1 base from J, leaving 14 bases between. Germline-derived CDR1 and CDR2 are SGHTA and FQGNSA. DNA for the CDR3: TGTGCCAGCAGCTTACCTGGCAGAAGGGGGAACACCGGGGAGCTGTTTTTT. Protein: CASSLPGRRGNTGELFF.

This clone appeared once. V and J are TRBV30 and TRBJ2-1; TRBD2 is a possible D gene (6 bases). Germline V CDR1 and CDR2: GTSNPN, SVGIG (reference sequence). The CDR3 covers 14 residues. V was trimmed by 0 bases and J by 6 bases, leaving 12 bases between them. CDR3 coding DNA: TGTGCCTGGAGTGTGAAAGGGACTTTCAATGAGCAGTTCTTC. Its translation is CAWSVKGTFNEQFF.

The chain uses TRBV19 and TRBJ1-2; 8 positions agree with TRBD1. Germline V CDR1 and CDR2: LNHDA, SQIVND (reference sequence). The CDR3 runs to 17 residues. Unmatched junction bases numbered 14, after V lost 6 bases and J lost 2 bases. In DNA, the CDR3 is TGTGCCAGTAGCCCCTCCGCCAGGGGGCAAAGGAACTATGGCTACACCTTC. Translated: CASSPSARGQRNYGYTF.

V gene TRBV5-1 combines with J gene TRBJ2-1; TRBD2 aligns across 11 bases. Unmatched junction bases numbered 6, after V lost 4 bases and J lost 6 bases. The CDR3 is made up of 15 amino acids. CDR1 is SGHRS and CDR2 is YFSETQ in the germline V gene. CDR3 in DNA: TGCGCCAGCAGCCTAGCTAGCGGGAGGACCAATGAGCAGTTCTTC. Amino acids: CASSLASGRTNEQFF.

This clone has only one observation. This chain's CDR3 is CASSYTSGGAYGELFF. For the CDR3, the DNA is TGTGCCAGCAGTTACACTAGCGGGGGGGCCTATGGGGAGCTGTTTTTT. The rearrangement joins TRBV4-2 to TRBJ2-2; TRBD2 matches at 13 bases. Germline CDR1 and CDR2: LGHNA and YNFKEQ. The CDR3 consists of 16 residues. With 6 bases clipped from V and 8 bases from J, the junction kept 9 bases outside the gene matches.

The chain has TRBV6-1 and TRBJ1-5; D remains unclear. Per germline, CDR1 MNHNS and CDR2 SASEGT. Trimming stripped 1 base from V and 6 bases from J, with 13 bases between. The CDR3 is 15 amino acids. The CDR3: CASSEGAGMVQPQHF. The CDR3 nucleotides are TGTGCCAGCAGTGAAGGGGCAGGAATGGTTCAGCCCCAGCATTTT.

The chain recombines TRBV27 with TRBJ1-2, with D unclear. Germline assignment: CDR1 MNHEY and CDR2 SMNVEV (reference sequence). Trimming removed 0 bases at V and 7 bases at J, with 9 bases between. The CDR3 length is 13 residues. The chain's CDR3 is CASSLSPGVGYTF. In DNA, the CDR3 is TGTGCCAGCAGTTTATCTCCCGGGGTTGGCTACACCTTC.

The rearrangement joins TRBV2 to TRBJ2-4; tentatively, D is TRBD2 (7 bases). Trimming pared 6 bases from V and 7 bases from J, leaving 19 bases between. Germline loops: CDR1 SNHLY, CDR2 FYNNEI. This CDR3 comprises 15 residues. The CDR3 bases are TGTGCCAGCAGGCGGGAGAGGGGGGGTAGGAACATTCAGTACTTC. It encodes CASRRERGGRNIQYF.